The present T cell receptor (beta chain) was sequenced within a study of a mutant IDH1 vaccine in newly diagnosed glioma. Study as a whole: Treated patients comprised about 60% males and around 38% females, mean age roughly 37 years. It was radiotherapy, temozolomide, or both that patients received previously, with most receiving both.

This clone occurred a few times. Its specificity is not known. Overall study results and limits: Changes to the top peripheral T cell clonotypes appeared unrelated to pseudoprogression.

Time point meaning: week 47, end of study. The content of each vaccine dose was 300 ug of mutant IDH1 20-mer peptide, and topical imiquimod accompanied it. In weeks 1, 3, 5, 7, 11, 15, 19 and 23, patients were immunized, eight times in all. V lost 0 bases, J lost 2 bases, and 10 bases lay in between. CDR3 length: 15 amino acids. Germline V CDR1 and CDR2: MGHRA, YSYEKL. Profiling relied on immunoSEQ multiplex PCR, and the TCRdb table lists in-frame clones only, not all of them. The table has 45,000 to 65,000 clones, around three fifths seen once. The receptor comes from a man aged 35 to 55 with glioma. Some clones in this sample may be carry-over from other donors' samples. The chain joins TRBV4-1 to TRBJ2-5, with D perhaps given as TRBD1 or TRBD2 (5 bases each). This sample comprised peripheral blood mononuclear cells (PBMCs), obtained from a glioma patient whose treatment included an IDH1 peptide vaccine. For the CDR3, the DNA is TGCGCCAGCAGCCAAGATACGGGACGGCAAGAGACCCAGTACTTC. Protein sequence: CASSQDTGRQETQYF.